This passage covers 27 T cell receptor beta chains from one sample sequenced in a study of blood T cell repertoires in COVID-19. Using immunoSEQ multiplex PCR, the repertoire was profiled, and TCRdb retains in-frame clones only, with some absent. The sample lists 250,000 or so clones, roughly 91% seen once, with 0.99% in the top ten. The sequencing sample was made of peripheral blood. The receptor source for this set is a woman aged 40 to 50 who had recovered from COVID-19.

The chain employs TRBV5-4 and TRBJ1-2; D might be TRBD1 (5 bases). CDR1 is SGHNT and CDR2 is YYREEE in the germline V gene (reference sequence). The CDR3 is made up of 14 amino acids. V lost 4 bases, J lost 7 bases, and 17 bases lay in between. The CDR3 protein is CASSPGRGERGYTF. As DNA, the CDR3 is TGTGCCAGCAGCCCGGGGAGGGGAGAGCGTGGCTACACCTTC.

The chain joins TRBV4-1 to TRBJ2-2, with TRBD1 as a possible D gene (5 bases). The CDR3 sequence is 12 residues long. V was shortened by 6 bases and J by 6 bases, with 8 bases between the two germline ends. Germline lookup yields CDR1 MGHRA and CDR2 YSYEKL. CDR3 coding DNA: TGCGCCAGCAGTCAGGGCCCCGGGGAGCTGTTTTTT. Translation: CASSQGPGELFF.

This clone appeared once. V usage is TRBV7-3 and J usage is TRBJ1-1, with TRBD1 matching over 7 bases. The V gene end was trimmed by 5 bases and the J gene end by 1 base; junction bases not matched to a gene: 10. Per the germline V gene, CDR1 is SGHTA and CDR2 is FQGTGA. The CDR3 totals 16 residues. This CDR3 is CASSPQTGRGNTEAFF. The CDR3 DNA sequence: TGTGCCAGCAGCCCGCAGACAGGGCGGGGGAACACTGAAGCTTTCTTT.

J is TRBJ2-7 and V is TRBV5-1; 10 bases align to TRBD1. Per the germline V gene, CDR1 is SGHRS and CDR2 is YFSETQ. V shed 2 bases, J shed 2 bases, and the junction held 16 bases outside the gene matches. There are 19 residues in the CDR3. The CDR3 sequence: CASSFGGPEAGTGAYEQYF. DNA of the CDR3: TGCGCCAGCAGCTTCGGGGGCCCCGAGGCCGGGACAGGGGCCTACGAGCAGTACTTC.

In this sample, this clone turned up once. V gene TRBV15 combines with J gene TRBJ2-3; no definite D call. The CDR3 contains 14 residues. The germline CDR1 and CDR2 sequences are LNHNV and YYDKDF (reference sequence). V lost 4 bases and J lost 6, with 14 bases in between. CDR3 protein: CATSIISPADTQYF. CDR3 nucleotide sequence: TGTGCCACCAGCATTATAAGCCCCGCTGATACGCAGTATTTT.

The chain couples TRBV30 to TRBJ2-1, with TRBD2 matching 7 bases. Germline V lookup: CDR1 GTSNPN, CDR2 SVGIG (reference sequence). The trim removed 3 bases at V and 4 bases at J, leaving 9 bases unmatched. This CDR3 spans 15 amino acids. CDR3 coding DNA: TGTGCCTGGAGCAATGGGGGGGAGGGGTACAATGAGCAGTTCTTC. This codes for CAWSNGGEGYNEQFF.

In this sample, this clone turned up a few times. The chain carries TRBV29-1 and TRBJ1-5; D may be TRBD1 (6 bases). Looked up from germline, CDR1 is SQVTM and CDR2 is ANQGSEA. V lost 6 bases and J 5 bases, leaving 14 bases between the germline ends. The CDR3 loop spans 13 amino acids. CDR3 sequence reads: CSVRKTGDQPQHF. CDR3 bases: TGCAGCGTGAGGAAGACAGGTGATCAGCCCCAGCATTTT.

This sequence joins TRBV6-4 and TRBJ2-1, with TRBD1 matching 10 bases. The germline CDR1 and CDR2 sequences are MRHNA and SNTAGT. There are 14 residues in the CDR3. Trimming at V came to 4 bases and at J to 8 bases, leaving 5 bases not matched to a gene. The CDR3 loop reads CASSGQGAPDEQFF. The CDR3 nucleotides read TGTGCCAGCAGTGGACAGGGGGCGCCCGATGAGCAGTTCTTC.

This clone occurred a few times. The rearrangement joins TRBV7-2 to TRBJ1-4; the D gene is possibly TRBD1 (6 bases). Germline CDR1 is SGHTA and CDR2 is FQGNSA. V lost 1 base and J 10 bases, leaving 22 bases between the germline ends. The CDR3 has 17 residues. CDR3 sequence: CASSLGSAGTRSPKLFF. The CDR3 nucleotides are TGTGCCAGCAGCTTAGGGTCTGCCGGGACACGTTCCCCAAAACTGTTTTTT.

The V gene is TRBV30, the J gene TRBJ2-3, with 7 bases identical to TRBD2. V was pared by 0 bases and J by 2 bases, with 2 bases of the junction left unmatched. CDR1 is GTSNPN, CDR2 SVGIG, per germline (reference sequence). The CDR3 spans 14 residues. The CDR3 sequence is CAWSVGGVTDTQYF. The DNA of the CDR3 is TGTGCCTGGAGTGTTGGGGGGGTCACAGATACGCAGTATTTT.

V usage is TRBV7-3 and J usage is TRBJ2-1; D is ambiguous. In germline, CDR1 is SGHTA, CDR2 FQGTGA. The CDR3 runs to 13 residues. Trimming left V 2 bases short and J 6 bases short, with 8 bases between. CDR3 nucleotides: TGTGCCAGCAGCTTACAGGTTCGCAATGAGCAGTTCTTC. Translated, it gives CASSLQVRNEQFF.

This clone was counted a single time. This chain joins TRBV5-1 and TRBJ1-1; D may be TRBD1 (6 bases). Germline V CDR1 and CDR2: SGHRS, YFSETQ. V lost 4 bases and J 5 bases, leaving 15 bases between the germline ends. The CDR3 is 14 amino acids. This CDR3 is CASSLTGRGTEAFF. DNA for the CDR3: TGCGCCAGCAGCCTGACAGGAAGGGGGACTGAAGCTTTCTTT. Looking up the rest from reference TRBV5-1 and TRBJ1-1 gives the full variable domain: KAGVTQTPRYLIKTRGQQVTLSCSPISGHRSVSWYQQTPGQGLQFLFEYFSETQRNKGNFPGRFSGRQFSNSRSEMNVSTLELGDSALYLCASSLTGRGTEAFFGQGTRLTVV.

The chain recombines TRBV7-3 with TRBJ2-7; TRBD2 matches 15 bases. Looked up from germline, CDR1 is SGHTA and CDR2 is FQGTGA. Trimming cost V 5 bases and J 4 bases; bases outside gene matches: 6. The CDR3 is 16 amino acids. In DNA, the CDR3 is TGTGCCAGCAGCGACGGACTAGCGGGAGGGAATTACGAGCAGTACTTC. Translated, it gives CASSDGLAGGNYEQYF.

J is TRBJ1-5 and V is TRBV15; D unresolved. Per the germline V gene, CDR1 is LNHNV and CDR2 is YYDKDF (reference sequence). There are 14 residues in the CDR3. Trimming removed 6 bases at V and 0 bases at J, with 9 bases between. The CDR3 loop is CATRARDSNQPQHF. The CDR3, as DNA: TGTGCCACCAGAGCCCGGGATAGCAATCAGCCCCAGCATTTT.

The chain uses TRBV30 and TRBJ1-1; D not certain. From germline, CDR1 is GTSNPN and CDR2 SVGIG (reference sequence). This CDR3 spans 11 amino acids. V was cut by 4 bases and J by 7 bases, with 10 bases left in between. CDR3 sequence reads: CAWKDRGEAFF. CDR3 coding DNA: TGTGCCTGGAAGGACCGGGGTGAAGCTTTCTTT.

The chain couples TRBV25-1 to TRBJ2-5, with TRBD1 as a possible D gene (6 bases). The V and J ends lost 3 bases and 5 bases respectively, with 13 bases between them. Germline CDR1 and CDR2: MGHDK and SYGVNS. The CDR3 spans 14 residues. The CDR3 DNA reads as TGTGCCAGCAGTGACAGCAGGGGTGTGGAGACCCAGTACTTC. Its translation is CASSDSRGVETQYF.

The chain recombines TRBV2 with TRBJ2-1, with D possibly TRBD1 on 5 matching bases. The CDR3 runs 12 residues. Trimming removed 8 bases at V and 12 bases at J, with 17 bases between. The V gene's germline CDR1 is SNHLY and CDR2 FYNNEI. The CDR3 here is CASPDGGAPQFF. The CDR3 DNA is TGTGCCAGCCCCGACGGTGGGGCACCGCAGTTCTTC.

The V call is TRBV3-1 (or the pseudogene TRBV3-2), the J call TRBJ1-4, with D possibly TRBD1 on 6 matching bases. Trimming left V 1 base short and J 4 bases short, with 7 bases between. Germline lookup yields CDR1 LGHDT and CDR2 YNNKEL (reference sequence). The CDR3 extends over 14 amino acids. The CDR3 nucleotides are TGTGCCAGCAGCCAAGGGACAGTTAATGAAAAACTGTTTTTT. Protein: CASSQGTVNEKLFF.

This clone was counted a single time. V usage is TRBV5-5 and J usage is TRBJ2-3; the match to TRBD2 covers 12 bases. The junction had 8 bases not matched to a gene; V was cut back by 6 bases and J by 6 bases. Germline V gene sequence: CDR1 SGHKS, CDR2 YYEKEE (reference sequence). CDR3 length: 15 amino acids. The CDR3 nucleotides are TGTGCCAGCAACCGACTAGCGGGAGCCGACGATACGCAGTATTTT. It specifies CASNRLAGADDTQYF.

V usage is TRBV4-3 and J usage is TRBJ1-2; 10 bases are shared with TRBD1. The CDR3 sequence is 15 residues long. V dropped 4 bases and J dropped 3; count of bases not matched to a gene: 5. Per the germline V gene, CDR1 is LGHNA and CDR2 is YSLEER. The CDR3 bases are TGCGCCAGCAGCCCCCGACAGGGGGCGGACTATGGCTACACCTTC. Amino acids: CASSPRQGADYGYTF.

The CDR3 DNA reads as TGCGCCAGCAGCTTGGGGGGACTAGCGAGAGATACGCAGTATTTT. Translated, it gives CASSLGGLARDTQYF. The rearrangement joins TRBV5-1 to TRBJ2-3; 10 bases agree with TRBD2. CDR3 length equals 15 residues. J lost 5 bases, V lost 0 bases, and 3 bases had no gene match. Germline V CDR1 and CDR2: SGHRS, YFSETQ. The full variable domain, in which reference TRBV5-1 and TRBJ2-3 provide the parts outside the CDR3, is KAGVTQTPRYLIKTRGQQVTLSCSPISGHRSVSWYQQTPGQGLQFLFEYFSETQRNKGNFPGRFSGRQFSNSRSEMNVSTLELGDSALYLCASSLGGLARDTQYFGPGTRLTVL.

This chain uses TRBV30 with TRBJ2-7, with TRBD2 identical over 9 bases. The trim removed 3 bases at V and 1 base at J, leaving 4 bases unmatched. This CDR3 is built from 14 residues. CDR1 is GTSNPN, CDR2 SVGIG, per germline (reference sequence). The CDR3 DNA is TGTGCCTGGAGGGGAGCGGGAGGTTCCTACGAGCAGTACTTC. Translated, it gives CAWRGAGGSYEQYF.

The V and J genes are TRBV7-6 and TRBJ2-7, with a possible D match to TRBD1 (6 bases). CDR3 length: 16 residues. CDR1 and CDR2 from the germline V gene are SGHVS and FNYEAQ. V was shortened by 4 bases and J by 2 bases, with 18 bases between the two germline ends. CDR3 in amino acids: CASSSVGQGPPYEQYF. DNA of the CDR3: TGTGCCAGCAGCTCGGTCGGCCAGGGGCCGCCCTACGAGCAGTACTTC.

This chain connects TRBV7-9 to TRBJ2-1, with 11 bases fitting TRBD2. This CDR3 region has 15 residues. Losses at the gene ends were 5 bases for V and 6 bases for J; bases not matched to a gene: 6. Germline V gives CDR1 SEHNR, CDR2 FQNEAQ (reference sequence). CDR3 DNA sequence: TGTGCCAGCAGCCGCCAGACTAGCGGGATCAATGAGCAGTTCTTC. Translated: CASSRQTSGINEQFF.

The chain carries TRBV30 and TRBJ1-2; D is undetermined. CDR1 and CDR2 (germline): GTSNPN, SVGIG (reference sequence). V was cut by 3 bases and J by 5 bases, with 16 bases left in between. The CDR3 sequence is 14 residues long. The CDR3 loop reads CAWSGLIEAYGYTF. Written as DNA, the CDR3 is TGTGCCTGGAGCGGTCTGATCGAGGCGTATGGCTACACCTTC.

This chain joins TRBV19 and TRBJ2-7, with 9 bases identical to TRBD1. This CDR3 spans 11 amino acids. The trim removed 4 bases at V and 12 bases at J, leaving 4 bases unmatched. CDR1 LNHDA and CDR2 SQIVND come from the germline V gene (reference sequence). CDR3 amino acids: CASSTGTGWYF. In DNA form, the CDR3 reads TGTGCCAGTAGTACCGGGACAGGGTGGTACTTC.

This chain joins TRBV18 and TRBJ1-1; a weak D match, TRBD1 (5 bases). The V end was cut by 3 bases, the J end by 4 bases, with 12 bases between. CDR3 length: 14 amino acids. Germline CDR1 reads KGHSH; CDR2 reads LQKENI. The CDR3 sequence: CASSPQGPTTEAFF. The CDR3 DNA is TGTGCCAGCTCACCCCAGGGCCCGACCACTGAAGCTTTCTTT.